The 11 T cell receptor beta chains reported below all come from one sample, sequenced in a study of blood T cell repertoires in COVID-19. The data were produced by immunoSEQ multiplex PCR, yet TCRdb's version contains in-frame clones alone and is incomplete. The sample records 50,000 to 80,000 clones, approximately 85% being singletons. The source material was peripheral blood. These receptors were collected from an older woman with COVID-19, enrolled during active disease.

The chain combines TRBV7-8 with TRBJ2-5, with 9 bases that match TRBD2. Germline V CDR1 and CDR2: SGHVS, FQNEAQ. This CDR3 has 16 residues. Unmatched junction bases numbered 10, after V lost 3 bases and J lost 5 bases. DNA for the CDR3: TGTGCCAGCAGCTTTGTCTCGCGGGAGGGGCGGGAGACCCAGTACTTC. Amino acid sequence: CASSFVSREGRETQYF.

This clone is a singleton in its sample. The rearrangement links TRBV10-1 to TRBJ1-1, with D unresolved. This CDR3 region has 13 residues. Germline lookup yields CDR1 WNHNN and CDR2 SYGVQD (reference sequence). V shed 6 bases and J shed 0 bases, with 8 bases lying between them. The CDR3, as DNA: TGCGCCAGCAGCGCCCACATGAACACTGAAGCTTTCTTT. Translation gives CASSAHMNTEAFF.

The chain uses TRBV15 and TRBJ1-6; D call uncertain. V was clipped by 9 bases and J by 0 bases, with 9 bases between them. The CDR3 has 14 amino acids. The V gene's germline CDR1 is LNHNV and CDR2 YYDKDF (reference sequence). CDR3: CATSGSSYNSPLHF. The CDR3 DNA sequence: TGTGCCACGTCGGGGAGCTCCTATAATTCACCCCTCCACTTT. Full variable domain (outside the CDR3, taken from reference TRBV15 and TRBJ1-6): DAMVIQNPRYQVTQFGKPVTLSCSQTLNHNVMYWYQQKSSQAPKLLFHYYDKDFNNEADTPDNFQSRRPNTSFCFLDIRSPGLGDTAMYLCATSGSSYNSPLHFGNGTRLTVT.

The rearrangement links TRBV7-8 to TRBJ2-1; 8 bases fit TRBD1. Germline V lookup: CDR1 SGHVS, CDR2 FQNEAQ. The V segment lost 5 bases and the J segment 0 bases; nucleotides outside the gene matches: 15. The CDR3 loop spans 19 amino acids. CDR3 coding DNA: TGTGCCAGCAGCCGAGGACAGGGTAAAGGAGAGGGCTCCTACAATGAGCAGTTCTTC. Amino acid sequence: CASSRGQGKGEGSYNEQFF.

The chain recombines TRBV3-1 (or the pseudogene TRBV3-2) with TRBJ1-5, with 12 nucleotides matching TRBD1. The CDR3 spans 20 residues. V lost 5 bases and J lost 0; bases outside the gene matches: 14. Germline-derived CDR1 and CDR2 are LGHDT and YNNKEL (reference sequence). CDR3 in amino acids: CASSYVQGQGAKYSNQPQHF. CDR3 DNA sequence: TGTGCCAGCAGCTATGTTCAGGGACAGGGGGCCAAATATAGCAATCAGCCCCAGCATTTT.

This clone was seen a single time. This chain links TRBV19 with TRBJ2-7, with 8 bases that match TRBD1. In germline, CDR1 is LNHDA, CDR2 SQIVND (reference sequence). CDR3 size: 15 residues. The V and J ends lost 3 bases and 3 bases, in that order; junction bases with no gene match: 7. The CDR3 sequence is CASSMGDRIGYEQYF. The CDR3 bases are TGTGCCAGTAGTATGGGGGACAGGATCGGCTACGAGCAGTACTTC.

V gene TRBV6-2 or TRBV6-3 combines with J gene TRBJ2-1, with a tentative D call TRBD2 (5 bases). Germline V gene lookup returns CDR1 MNHEY and CDR2 SVGEGT. V was trimmed by 5 bases and J by 8 bases, leaving 13 bases between them. The CDR3 contains 13 residues. As DNA, the CDR3 is TGTGCCAGCAGTCGGACTCTTACCGATGAGCAGTTCTTC. This codes for CASSRTLTDEQFF.

This clone has a count of ten or more. CDR3 in DNA: TGTGCCAGCAGCTTAGTGGCGGGAGGTTCCAATGAGCAGTTCTTC. It yields the protein CASSLVAGGSNEQFF. This chain uses TRBV7-8 with TRBJ2-1, with 8 bases aligning to TRBD2. Germline V CDR1 and CDR2: SGHVS, FQNEAQ. V gave up 1 base and J gave up 6 bases; unmatched junction bases: 5. The CDR3 is made up of 15 amino acids.

J is TRBJ2-3 and V is TRBV5-8; D uncertain. The CDR3 is 11 amino acids. CDR1 is SGHTS and CDR2 is YDEGEE in the germline V gene. V lost 6 bases and J lost 6, with 8 bases in between. The CDR3 DNA reads TGTGCCAGCACCTATACCGATACGCAGTATTTT. Its protein product is CASTYTDTQYF.

The chain uses TRBV7-6 and TRBJ1-3; 7 bases match TRBD1. V gave up 6 bases and J gave up 0 bases; unmatched junction bases: 17. This CDR3 is 19 amino acids long. CDR1 and CDR2 (germline): SGHVS, FNYEAQ. CDR3 region: CASRPGVTGTFSSGNTIYF. CDR3 sequence (DNA): TGTGCCAGCAGACCAGGCGTGACAGGGACCTTCAGCTCTGGAAACACCATATATTTT.

This chain uses TRBV5-1 with TRBJ1-2, with D perhaps matching TRBD1 (6 bases). V lost 2 bases and J lost 5, with 16 bases in between. Germline loops: CDR1 SGHRS, CDR2 YFSETQ. This CDR3 has 15 amino acids. The CDR3 nucleotides are TGCGCCAGCAGCTTAGGACAGCTTGAAAGTTATGGCTACACCTTC. It specifies CASSLGQLESYGYTF.